The rows below give T cell receptor beta chains drawn from one sample of a study of a mutant IDH1 vaccine in newly diagnosed glioma. The repertoire was sequenced with immunoSEQ multiplex PCR; TCRdb's copy has only in-frame clones and lacks some. The sample holds 60,000 or so clones, roughly 80% seen once. No cognate antigen is known for these TCRs. The material sequenced was PBMCs, taken from a glioma patient whose treatment included an IDH1 peptide vaccine. The receptors shown here come from a man younger than 40 with glioma. CDR3s include the opening cysteine and the closing phenylalanine or tryptophan. The order of the fields is CDR3 length, D gene, J gene, V gene, clone size, CDR3 protein, CDR3 DNA. A D gene is named only where the DNA matches it firmly. Some rows mark clone size as missing; the rest say once, few, many or name a class of expanded clone.

length: 11
D: -
J: TRBJ2-7
V: TRBV10-1
size: -
CDR3: CASSFSEEQYF
DNA: TGCGCCAGCAGCTTTTCGGAGGAGCAGTACTTC

length: 13
D: TRBD1
J: TRBJ1-1
V: TRBV27
size: -
CDR3: CASNQGQYTEAFF
DNA: TGTGCCAGCAACCAGGGACAGTACACTGAAGCTTTCTTT

length: 13
D: -
J: TRBJ2-2
V: TRBV11-3
size: -
CDR3: CASSLGDTGELFF
DNA: TGTGCCAGCAGCTTAGGGGACACCGGGGAGCTGTTTTTT

length: 18
D: TRBD1
J: TRBJ1-1
V: TRBV18
size: -
CDR3: CASSPWVRPSGGNTEAFF
DNA: TGTGCCAGCTCACCATGGGTTCGTCCGTCAGGGGGCAACACTGAAGCTTTCTTT

length: 17
D: TRBD1
J: TRBJ1-4
V: TRBV7-2
size: -
CDR3: CASSSRGPGTVNEKLFF
DNA: TGTGCCAGCAGCTCTAGGGGGCCGGGGACAGTTAATGAAAAACTGTTTTTT

length: 13
D: -
J: TRBJ2-5
V: TRBV6-4
size: -
CDR3: CASSPDRSETQYF
DNA: TGTGCCAGCAGTCCGGACAGAAGTGAGACCCAGTACTTC

length: 15
D: -
J: TRBJ1-5
V: TRBV18
size: -
CDR3: CASSPPSTRNQPQHF
DNA: TGTGCCAGCTCACCACCGTCCACCCGCAATCAGCCCCAGCATTTT

length: 15
D: -
J: TRBJ1-1
V: TRBV19
size: once
CDR3: CASSIPLDRNTEAFF
DNA: TGTGCCAGTAGTATCCCCCTCGACAGGAACACTGAAGCTTTCTTT

length: 11
D: -
J: TRBJ1-4
V: TRBV19
size: -
CDR3: CASGSTEKLFF
DNA: TGTGCCAGCGGATCGACGGAAAAACTGTTTTTT

length: 15
D: -
J: TRBJ1-6
V: TRBV6-1
size: few
CDR3: CASSETPEGNSPLHF
DNA: TGTGCCAGCAGTGAAACCCCAGAGGGGAATTCACCCCTCCACTTT

length: 17
D: -
J: TRBJ1-3
V: TRBV5-4
size: -
CDR3: CASSLDQGRVSGNTIYF
DNA: TGTGCCAGCAGCTTGGATCAGGGTCGGGTGTCGGGAAACACCATATATTTT

length: 13
D: -
J: TRBJ1-2
V: TRBV25-1
size: -
CDR3: CASSGQHNYGYTF
DNA: TGTGCCAGCAGCGGACAGCATAACTATGGCTACACCTTC

length: 15
D: -
J: TRBJ2-1
V: TRBV15
size: once
CDR3: CATSRDGRADNEQFF
DNA: TGTGCCACCAGCAGAGATGGCAGGGCCGACAATGAGCAGTTCTTC

length: 15
D: TRBD1
J: TRBJ2-7
V: TRBV5-1
size: -
CDR3: CASSPAGTGGYEQYF
DNA: TGCGCCAGCAGCCCCGCCGGGACAGGGGGTTACGAGCAGTACTTC

length: 15
D: TRBD1
J: TRBJ2-7
V: TRBV14
size: -
CDR3: CASSQADRPRYEQYF
DNA: TGTGCCAGCAGCCAAGCGGACAGGCCTCGCTACGAGCAGTACTTC

length: 15
D: TRBD1
J: TRBJ1-1
V: TRBV19
size: -
CDR3: CASSMTGGPYTEAFF
DNA: TGTGCCAGTAGTATGACAGGGGGCCCGTACACTGAAGCTTTCTTT

length: 15
D: -
J: TRBJ1-5
V: TRBV27
size: few
CDR3: CASSSPTGSNQPQHF
DNA: TGTGCCAGCAGTTCCCCGACAGGTAGCAATCAGCCCCAGCATTTT

length: 11
D: -
J: TRBJ2-2
V: TRBV5-1
size: -
CDR3: CASTYTGELFF
DNA: TGCGCCAGCACCTACACCGGGGAGCTGTTTTTT

length: 13
D: -
J: TRBJ2-7
V: TRBV10-3
size: -
CDR3: CAITVEGTYEQYF
DNA: TGTGCCATCACGGTAGAAGGAACCTACGAGCAGTACTTC

length: 13
D: -
J: TRBJ1-2
V: TRBV7-9
size: -
CDR3: CASSLAQGNGYTF
DNA: TGTGCCAGCAGCTTGGCACAGGGAAATGGCTACACCTTC

length: 14
D: TRBD1
J: TRBJ1-4
V: TRBV2
size: -
CDR3: CASSDHRGGEKLFF
DNA: TGTGCCAGCAGTGATCACAGGGGAGGAGAAAAACTGTTTTTT

length: 15
D: -
J: TRBJ2-2
V: TRBV5-8
size: -
CDR3: CASSLEVGNTGELFF
DNA: TGTGCCAGCAGTTTGGAGGTGGGGAACACCGGGGAGCTGTTTTTT

length: 16
D: -
J: TRBJ1-2
V: TRBV15
size: -
CDR3: CATSSPPPTGRDGYTF
DNA: TGTGCCACCAGCAGTCCTCCTCCGACGGGGAGGGATGGCTACACCTTC

length: 12
D: -
J: TRBJ1-1
V: TRBV11-2
size: -
CDR3: CASSFGYTEAFF
DNA: TGTGCCAGCAGTTTCGGATACACTGAAGCTTTCTTT

length: 19
D: -
J: TRBJ1-4
V: TRBV28
size: -
CDR3: CASRSERVAGGASNEKLFF
DNA: TGTGCCAGCCGATCGGAAAGGGTGGCTGGGGGGGCGAGTAATGAAAAACTGTTTTTT

length: 12
D: TRBD1
J: TRBJ2-7
V: TRBV11-3
size: -
CDR3: CASSRTGYEQYF
DNA: TGTGCCAGCAGCAGGACAGGCTACGAGCAGTACTTC

length: 20
D: TRBD1
J: TRBJ1-5
V: TRBV28
size: -
CDR3: CASSFAPRTGITHGNQPQHF
DNA: TGTGCCAGCAGTTTTGCACCCCGGACAGGGATTACCCATGGCAATCAGCCCCAGCATTTT

length: 15
D: TRBD2
J: TRBJ2-3
V: TRBV5-4
size: -
CDR3: CASLLAGGHTDTQYF
DNA: TGTGCCAGCCTACTAGCGGGGGGGCACACAGATACGCAGTATTTT

length: 15
D: -
J: TRBJ2-7
V: TRBV7-8
size: -
CDR3: CASSQGPGAAYEQYF
DNA: TGTGCCAGCAGCCAGGGGCCAGGGGCGGCCTACGAGCAGTACTTC

length: 13
D: TRBD1
J: TRBJ1-3
V: TRBV19
size: -
CDR3: CAAGTDSGNTIYF
DNA: TGTGCTGCCGGGACAGACTCTGGAAACACCATATATTTT

length: 12
D: -
J: TRBJ1-1
V: TRBV30
size: few
CDR3: CAWSVSAVEAFF
DNA: TGTGCCTGGAGTGTTTCGGCAGTTGAAGCTTTCTTT

length: 14
D: -
J: TRBJ1-1
V: TRBV5-6
size: few
CDR3: CASSLAQVKTEAFF
DNA: TGTGCCAGCAGCTTGGCACAGGTAAAAACTGAAGCTTTCTTT

length: 16
D: TRBD2
J: TRBJ2-2
V: TRBV11-2
size: -
CDR3: CASSLRSSGEAGELFF
DNA: TGTGCCAGCAGCCTCCGATCTAGCGGGGAGGCCGGGGAGCTGTTTTTT

length: 14
D: -
J: TRBJ1-2
V: TRBV19
size: -
CDR3: CASSVTGLRYGYTF
DNA: TGTGCCAGTAGTGTTACAGGGTTGCGCTATGGCTACACCTTC

length: 16
D: TRBD1
J: TRBJ1-1
V: TRBV5-8
size: once
CDR3: CASSSGDRAFRTEAFF
DNA: TGTGCCAGCAGCAGTGGGGACAGGGCGTTTCGGACTGAAGCTTTCTTT

length: 11
D: -
J: TRBJ2-5
V: TRBV6-5
size: -
CDR3: CASSYGGEQYF
DNA: TGTGCCAGCAGTTATGGGGGAGAGCAGTACTTC

length: 15
D: TRBD1
J: TRBJ1-1
V: TRBV4-1
size: -
CDR3: CAGSQSGTGGAMAFF
DNA: TGCGCCGGCAGCCAGTCCGGGACAGGGGGCGCGATGGCTTTCTTT

length: 13
D: -
J: TRBJ2-4
V: TRBV5-1
size: -
CDR3: CASSVDSQGIQYF
DNA: TGCGCCAGCAGCGTGGACAGTCAAGGCATTCAGTACTTC

length: 14
D: -
J: TRBJ1-5
V: TRBV27
size: -
CDR3: CASSLRGVGQPQHF
DNA: TGTGCCAGCAGTTTGAGAGGGGTGGGTCAGCCCCAGCATTTT

length: 18
D: -
J: TRBJ1-6
V: TRBV4-1
size: -
CDR3: CASSQEEGDIANNSPLHF
DNA: TGCGCCAGCAGCCAAGAGGAGGGGGACATCGCCAATAATTCACCCCTCCACTTT

length: 15
D: -
J: TRBJ1-3
V: TRBV19
size: medium-sized
CDR3: CASSISGMSGNTIYF
DNA: TGTGCCAGTAGTATATCGGGGATGTCTGGAAACACCATATATTTT

length: 16
D: TRBD2
J: TRBJ2-7
V: TRBV5-1
size: -
CDR3: CASSWGLAGGYYEQYF
DNA: TGCGCCAGCAGCTGGGGACTAGCGGGGGGCTACTACGAGCAGTACTTC

length: 15
D: -
J: TRBJ1-3
V: TRBV6-4
size: -
CDR3: CASRDGQRRGNTIYF
DNA: TGTGCCAGCAGGGATGGACAAAGGAGAGGAAACACCATATATTTT

length: 14
D: TRBD2
J: TRBJ2-7
V: TRBV28
size: -
CDR3: CASRSAGSSYEQYF
DNA: TGTGCCAGCAGATCAGCGGGAAGCTCCTACGAGCAGTACTTC

length: 15
D: TRBD2
J: TRBJ2-3
V: TRBV30
size: -
CDR3: CACSRGLAAGDTQYF
DNA: TGTGCCTGTAGTAGGGGACTAGCGGCGGGAGATACGCAGTATTTT

length: 15
D: TRBD1
J: TRBJ2-7
V: TRBV9
size: -
CDR3: CASSGQPGQGAEQYF
DNA: TGTGCCAGCAGCGGACAACCGGGACAGGGGGCGGAGCAGTACTTC